This TCR beta chain was recorded in a study of blood T cell repertoires in COVID-19. Study-wide background: COVID-19 samples, acute and convalescent, were from the United States, Italy and Spain. In each case, the material was cDNA or gDNA derived from T cells, B-cell-depleted T cells, or PBMCs.

Some clones are missing from TCRdb's copy, which holds only in-frame ones; the method was immunoSEQ multiplex PCR. Altogether some 330,000 clones are present, roughly four fifths being singletons, with the ten largest covering over 4.5%. This study enrolled people aged about 18 to 90 from 24 US geographic areas. V was shortened by 5 bases and J by 1 base, with 9 bases between the two germline ends. Germline V CDR1 and CDR2: SNHLY, FYNNEI. There are 14 residues in the CDR3. The chain employs TRBV2 and TRBJ1-3; unclear D gene. The clonotype comes from a woman between 50 and 59 years old who had recovered from COVID-19. The material sequenced was PBMCs or T cells enriched from blood (not recorded which). The CDR3 reads CASSPTFSGNTIYF. The CDR3 DNA follows: TGTGCCAGCAGTCCCACTTTTTCTGGAAACACCATATATTTT.